This T cell receptor beta chain was documented in a study of OX40 agonist ivuxolimab in advanced cancers. Overall study: Patients were dosed with the agonistic anti-OX40 (CD134) antibody ivuxolimab.

Trimming at V came to 4 bases and at J to 6 bases, leaving 4 bases not matched to a gene. The germline CDR1 and CDR2 sequences are MGHRA and YSYEKL. This CDR3 spans 13 amino acids. The repertoire was sequenced with immunoSEQ multiplex PCR; TCRdb's copy has only in-frame clones and lacks some. This table has tens of thousands of clones, 90% to 95% appearing once. This sequence was found in an adult with an advanced solid tumor such as melanoma, head and neck, liver or kidney cancer. Source: CD4+ or CD8+ T cells sorted from blood, taken in a trial of the OX40 agonist ivuxolimab. This chain uses TRBV4-1 with TRBJ2-7; 9 nucleotides match TRBD1. CDR3: CASSLGQGVEQYF. The CDR3 bases are TGCGCCAGCAGCCTGGGACAGGGAGTCGAGCAGTACTTC.